These 8 T cell receptor beta chains share one sample of origin, sequenced in a study of blood T cell repertoires in COVID-19. Profiling relied on immunoSEQ multiplex PCR, and the TCRdb table lists in-frame clones only, not all of them. Of 310,000 or so clones listed, about 83% are singletons. The specimen sequenced was PBMCs or T cells enriched from blood (not recorded which). The receptor set was obtained from a woman aged 40 to 50 who had recovered from COVID-19.

CDR3 nucleotide sequence: TGTGCCAGCAGCTTAGGCAGGGGCGGGTTTCTCAATCAGCCCCAGCATTTT. Protein product: CASSLGRGGFLNQPQHF. This chain joins TRBV7-9 and TRBJ1-5, with D perhaps matching TRBD1 (6 bases). V gave up 1 base and J gave up 3 bases, with 16 bases separating them. CDR1 SEHNR and CDR2 FQNEAQ come from the germline V gene (reference sequence). This CDR3 is built from 17 residues.

The chain combines TRBV11-2 with TRBJ1-5, with 7 positions matching TRBD1. Unmatched junction bases numbered 1, after V lost 5 bases and J lost 0 bases. This CDR3 spans 14 amino acids. Germline V CDR1 and CDR2: SGHAT, FQNNGV. CDR3 loop: CASSTGDSNQPQHF. CDR3 DNA sequence: TGTGCCAGCAGCACAGGGGATAGCAATCAGCCCCAGCATTTT.

The V gene is TRBV14, the J gene TRBJ2-1; D gene uncertain. Germline CDR1 is SGHDN and CDR2 is FVKESK. The CDR3 totals 13 residues. Trimming shortened V by 1 base and J by 9 bases, and 10 bases separated the two germline ends. The CDR3 DNA is TGTGCCAGCAGCCAAGGTAGCATGGGTGAGCAGTTCTTC. Translation: CASSQGSMGEQFF.

The chain carries TRBV9 and TRBJ1-1, with D tentatively TRBD1 (5 bases). This CDR3 contains 15 residues. Between the trimmed V and J ends, which lost 0 bases and 1 base, there was a span of 10 bases. Germline V CDR1 and CDR2: SGDLS, YYNGEE. As DNA, the CDR3 is TGTGCCAGCAGCGTAGCGGACACCCCGAACACTGAAGCTTTCTTT. Its translation: CASSVADTPNTEAFF.

This chain joins TRBV18 and TRBJ2-2; 13 bases match TRBD2. The germline V gene has CDR1 KGHSH and CDR2 LQKENI. This CDR3 contains 17 residues. With 0 bases clipped from V and 4 bases from J, the junction kept 2 bases outside the gene matches. The CDR3 DNA reads as TGTGCCAGCTCACCACCTGGACTAGCGGGAGTCACCGGGGAGCTGTTTTTT. Translating gives CASSPPGLAGVTGELFF.

A note on this clone: The same CDR3 also results from other DNA sequences found in this sample. The gene calls are TRBV6-2 or TRBV6-3 and TRBJ2-7, with a possible D match to TRBD1 (5 bases). V lost 4 bases to trimming and J lost 3 bases, with 16 bases between them. This CDR3 contains 15 residues. Germline CDR1 is MNHEY and CDR2 is SVGEGT. The CDR3 nucleotides are TGTGCCAGCAGTTCTCCGGATAGGGGCCTCTACGAGCAGTACTTC. Translated, it gives CASSSPDRGLYEQYF.

This chain links TRBV27 with TRBJ2-7, with 7 bases that match TRBD1. CDR1 MNHEY and CDR2 SMNVEV come from the germline V gene (reference sequence). This CDR3 comprises 18 residues. V trimming: 0 bases; J trimming: 0 bases; junction bases outside the gene matches: 11. The DNA for the CDR3 is TGTGCCAGCAGTTTATCGTCCCCGACAGGGATCTTCTCCTACGAGCAGTACTTC. This sequence encodes CASSLSSPTGIFSYEQYF.

J is TRBJ1-1 and V is TRBV13, with 9 bases that match TRBD1. This CDR3 spans 15 amino acids. V gave up 5 bases and J gave up 4 bases; unmatched junction bases: 8. Germline V gene lookup returns CDR1 PRHDT and CDR2 FYEKMQ (reference sequence). The CDR3: CASSPLGQGGTEAFF. CDR3 bases: TGTGCCAGCAGCCCCCTGGGACAGGGTGGCACTGAAGCTTTCTTT.